This TCR beta chain was captured in a study of blood T cell repertoires in COVID-19. Study details: Some COVID-19 samples were acute and others convalescent; all came from the United States, Italy and Spain. In each case, the material was cDNA or gDNA derived from T cells, B-cell-depleted T cells, or PBMCs.

Comments on this clone: Other DNA variants within this sample encode the same CDR3.

Study processing details: Cell counts per sample came from amplifying reference gene primers. Some clones are missing from TCRdb's copy, which holds only in-frame ones; the method was immunoSEQ multiplex PCR. The V and J calls and clone size were taken over from that table, and D and trimming were inferred from the DNA. The data contain around 140,000 clones, around 84% of them singletons. The specimen was peripheral blood. The TCR originated in a woman older than 75 with acute or convalescent COVID-19.

Here the CDR3 DNA reads TGTGCCAGCAGCCAGGGTAGGGGTACCGGGGAGCTGTTTTTT. It specifies CASSQGRGTGELFF. The chain joins TRBV3-1 (or the pseudogene TRBV3-2) to TRBJ2-2; maybe TRBD1 (5 bases). The CDR3 contains 14 residues. Trimming took 3 bases from V and 5 from J, leaving 10 bases between them. Germline V gene sequence: CDR1 LGHDT, CDR2 YNNKEL (reference sequence).